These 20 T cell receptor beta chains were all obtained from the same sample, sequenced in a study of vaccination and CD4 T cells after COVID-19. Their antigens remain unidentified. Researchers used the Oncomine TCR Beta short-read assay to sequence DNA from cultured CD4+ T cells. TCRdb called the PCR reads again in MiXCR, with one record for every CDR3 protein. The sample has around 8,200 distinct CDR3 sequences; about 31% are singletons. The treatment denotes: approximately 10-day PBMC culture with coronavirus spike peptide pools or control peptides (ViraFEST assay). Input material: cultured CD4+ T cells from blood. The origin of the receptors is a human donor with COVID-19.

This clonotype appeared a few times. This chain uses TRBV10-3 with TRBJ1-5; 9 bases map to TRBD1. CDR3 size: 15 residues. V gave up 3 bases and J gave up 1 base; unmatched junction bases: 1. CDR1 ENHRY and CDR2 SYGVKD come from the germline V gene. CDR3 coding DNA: TGTGCCATCAGTGAAGGACAGGGGAGCAATCAGCCCCAGCATTTT. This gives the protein CAISEGQGSNQPQHF.

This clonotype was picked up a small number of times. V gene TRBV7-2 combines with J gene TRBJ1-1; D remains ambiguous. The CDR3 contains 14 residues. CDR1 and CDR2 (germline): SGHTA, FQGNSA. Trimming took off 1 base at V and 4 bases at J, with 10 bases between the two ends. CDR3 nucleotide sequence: TGTGCCAGCAGCTTAGAAGGGCTGAGCACTGAAGCTTTCTTT. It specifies CASSLEGLSTEAFF.

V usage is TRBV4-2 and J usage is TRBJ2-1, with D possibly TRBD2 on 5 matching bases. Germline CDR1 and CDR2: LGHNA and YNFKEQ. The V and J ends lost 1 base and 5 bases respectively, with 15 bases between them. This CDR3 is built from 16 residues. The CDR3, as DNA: TGTGCCAGCAGCCAAGTCAAGACTGGCGGGCACAATGAGCAGTTCTTC. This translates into CASSQVKTGGHNEQFF.

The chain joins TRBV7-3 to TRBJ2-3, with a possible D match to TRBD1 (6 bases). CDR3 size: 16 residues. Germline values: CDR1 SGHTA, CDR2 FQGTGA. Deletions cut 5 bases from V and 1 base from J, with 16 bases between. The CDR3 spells CASSATGIGGTDTQYF. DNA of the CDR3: TGTGCCAGCAGCGCAACAGGGATAGGGGGCACAGATACGCAGTATTTT.

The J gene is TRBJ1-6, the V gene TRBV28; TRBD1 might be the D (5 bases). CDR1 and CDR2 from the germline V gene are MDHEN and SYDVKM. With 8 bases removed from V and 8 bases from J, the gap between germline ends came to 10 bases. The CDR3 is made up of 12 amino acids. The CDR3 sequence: CASFRVDSPLHF. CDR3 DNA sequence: TGTGCCAGCTTCAGGGTTGATTCACCCCTCCACTTT.

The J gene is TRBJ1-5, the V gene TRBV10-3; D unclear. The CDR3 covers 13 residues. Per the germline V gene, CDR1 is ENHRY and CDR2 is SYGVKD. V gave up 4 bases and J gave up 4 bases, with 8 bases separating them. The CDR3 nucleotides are TGTGCCATCAGTGGTACTGAAAATCAGCCCCAGCATTTT. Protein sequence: CAISGTENQPQHF.

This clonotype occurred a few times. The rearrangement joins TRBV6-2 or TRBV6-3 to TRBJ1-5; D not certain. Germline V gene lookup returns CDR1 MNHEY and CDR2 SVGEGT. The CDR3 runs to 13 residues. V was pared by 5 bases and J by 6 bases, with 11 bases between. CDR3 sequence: CASSAAEVQPQHF. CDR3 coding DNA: TGTGCCAGCAGTGCAGCTGAAGTTCAGCCCCAGCATTTT.

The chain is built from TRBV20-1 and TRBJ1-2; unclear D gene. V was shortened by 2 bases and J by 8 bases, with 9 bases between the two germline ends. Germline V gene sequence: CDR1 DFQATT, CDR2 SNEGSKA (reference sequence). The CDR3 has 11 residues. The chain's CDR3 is CSARTTGGYTF. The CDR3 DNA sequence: TGCAGTGCTAGAACTACGGGGGGCTACACCTTC.

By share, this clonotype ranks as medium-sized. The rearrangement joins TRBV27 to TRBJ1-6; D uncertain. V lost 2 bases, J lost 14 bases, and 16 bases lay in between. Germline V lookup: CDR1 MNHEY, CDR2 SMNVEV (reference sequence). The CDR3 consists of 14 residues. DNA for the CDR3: TGTGCCAGCAGTTTAACCTCCGAGGGCCGGACCCTCCACTTT. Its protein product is CASSLTSEGRTLHF.

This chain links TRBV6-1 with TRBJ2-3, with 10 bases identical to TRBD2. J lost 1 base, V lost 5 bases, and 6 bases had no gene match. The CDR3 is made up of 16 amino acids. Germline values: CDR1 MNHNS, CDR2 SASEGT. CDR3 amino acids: CASSTSSGGRTDTQYF. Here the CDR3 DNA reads TGTGCCAGCAGTACATCTAGCGGGGGTCGCACAGATACGCAGTATTTT.

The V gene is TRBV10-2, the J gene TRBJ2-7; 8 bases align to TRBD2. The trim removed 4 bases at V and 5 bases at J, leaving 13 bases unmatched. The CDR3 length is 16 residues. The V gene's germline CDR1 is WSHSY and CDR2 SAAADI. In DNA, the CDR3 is TGCGCCAGCAGTGCGGGAGGGGGGGCGGGGACCCACGAGCAGTACTTC. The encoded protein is CASSAGGGAGTHEQYF.

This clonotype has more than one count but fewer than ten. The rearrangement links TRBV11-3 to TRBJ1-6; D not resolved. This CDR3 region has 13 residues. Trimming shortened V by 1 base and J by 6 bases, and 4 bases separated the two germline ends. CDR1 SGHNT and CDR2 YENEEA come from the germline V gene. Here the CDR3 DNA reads TGTGCCAGCAGCTTAGGCAGTAATTCACCCCTCCACTTT. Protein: CASSLGSNSPLHF.

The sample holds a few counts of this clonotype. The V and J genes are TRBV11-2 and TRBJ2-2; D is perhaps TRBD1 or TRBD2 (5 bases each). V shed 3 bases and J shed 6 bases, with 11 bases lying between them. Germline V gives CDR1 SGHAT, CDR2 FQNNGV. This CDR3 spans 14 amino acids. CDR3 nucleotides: TGTGCCAGCAGCTTGGGGGTTACTTCCGGGGAGCTGTTTTTT. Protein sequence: CASSLGVTSGELFF. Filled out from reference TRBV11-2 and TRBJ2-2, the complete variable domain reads EAGVAQSPRYKIIEKRQSVAFWCNPISGHATLYWYQQILGQGPKLLIQFQNNGVVDDSQLPKDRFSAERLKGVDSTLKIQPAKLEDSAVYLCASSLGVTSGELFFGEGSRLTVL.

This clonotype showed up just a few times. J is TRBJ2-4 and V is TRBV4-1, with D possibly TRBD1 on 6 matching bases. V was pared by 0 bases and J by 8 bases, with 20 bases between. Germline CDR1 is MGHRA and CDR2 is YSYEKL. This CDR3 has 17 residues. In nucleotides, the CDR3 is TGCGCCAGCAGCCAAGATCGCGGCACCGGGACACCCGACATTCAGTACTTC. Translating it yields CASSQDRGTGTPDIQYF.

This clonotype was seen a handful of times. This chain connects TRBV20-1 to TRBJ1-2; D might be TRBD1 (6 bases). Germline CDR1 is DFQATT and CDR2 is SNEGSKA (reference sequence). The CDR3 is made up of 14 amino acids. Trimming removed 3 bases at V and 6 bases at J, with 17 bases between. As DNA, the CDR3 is TGCAGTGCTAGTGTACGGGACAATTTGGATGGCTACACCTTC. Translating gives CSASVRDNLDGYTF.

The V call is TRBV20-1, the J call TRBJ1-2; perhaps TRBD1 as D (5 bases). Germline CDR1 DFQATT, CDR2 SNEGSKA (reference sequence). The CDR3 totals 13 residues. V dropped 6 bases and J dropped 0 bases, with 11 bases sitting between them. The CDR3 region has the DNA TGCAGTGCGCCTGGGGCCGCTAACTATGGCTACACCTTC. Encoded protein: CSAPGAANYGYTF.

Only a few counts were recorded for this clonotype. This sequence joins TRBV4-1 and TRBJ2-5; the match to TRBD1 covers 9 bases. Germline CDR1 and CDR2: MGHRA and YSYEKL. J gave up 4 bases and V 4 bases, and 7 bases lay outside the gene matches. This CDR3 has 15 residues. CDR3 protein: CASSPTGTGTETQYF. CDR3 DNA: TGCGCCAGCAGCCCAACCGGGACAGGGACAGAGACCCAGTACTTC.

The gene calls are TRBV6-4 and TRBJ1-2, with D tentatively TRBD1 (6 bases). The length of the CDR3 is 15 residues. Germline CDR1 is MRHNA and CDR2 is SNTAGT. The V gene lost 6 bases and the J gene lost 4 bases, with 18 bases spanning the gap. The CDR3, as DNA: TGTGCCAGCAGACCAGGGACACCCACAACCTATGGCTACACCTTC. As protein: CASRPGTPTTYGYTF.

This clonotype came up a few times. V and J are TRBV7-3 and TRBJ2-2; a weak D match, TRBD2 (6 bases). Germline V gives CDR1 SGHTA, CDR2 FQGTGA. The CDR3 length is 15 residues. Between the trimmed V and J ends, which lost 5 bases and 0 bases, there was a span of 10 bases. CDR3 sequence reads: CASSPQRANTGELFF. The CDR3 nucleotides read TGTGCCAGCAGCCCCCAGCGGGCGAACACCGGGGAGCTGTTTTTT.

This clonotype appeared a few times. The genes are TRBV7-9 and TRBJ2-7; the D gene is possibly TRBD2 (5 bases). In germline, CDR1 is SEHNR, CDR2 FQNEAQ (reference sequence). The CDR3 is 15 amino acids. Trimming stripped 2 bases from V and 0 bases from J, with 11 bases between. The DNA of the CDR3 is TGTGCCAGCAGCTTAAGCGGCTCGTTCTCCTACGAGCAGTACTTC. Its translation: CASSLSGSFSYEQYF.